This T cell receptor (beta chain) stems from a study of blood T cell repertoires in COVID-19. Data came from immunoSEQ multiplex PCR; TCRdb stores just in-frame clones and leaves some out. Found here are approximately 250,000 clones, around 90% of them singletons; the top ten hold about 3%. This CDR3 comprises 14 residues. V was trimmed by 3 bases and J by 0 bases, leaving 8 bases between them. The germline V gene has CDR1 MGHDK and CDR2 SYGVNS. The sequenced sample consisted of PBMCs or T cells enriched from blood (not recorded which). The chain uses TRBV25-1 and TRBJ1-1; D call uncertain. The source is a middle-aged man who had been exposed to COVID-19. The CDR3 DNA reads TGTGCCAGCAGTGAGCTGGCGGTGAACACTGAAGCTTTCTTT. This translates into CASSELAVNTEAFF.